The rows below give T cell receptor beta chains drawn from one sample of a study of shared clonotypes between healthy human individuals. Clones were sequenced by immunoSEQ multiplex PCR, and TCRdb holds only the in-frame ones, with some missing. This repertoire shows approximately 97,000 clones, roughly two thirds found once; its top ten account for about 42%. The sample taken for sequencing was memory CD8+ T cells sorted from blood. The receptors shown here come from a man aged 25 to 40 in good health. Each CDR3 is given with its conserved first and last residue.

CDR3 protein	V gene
CASSLLSGYTGELFF	TRBV7-9
CASRDSSYEQYF	TRBV6-6
CASRNPRAAGGNNEQFF	TRBV11-2
CASSLVSGANQPQHF	TRBV11-2
CASSLSWGYEQYF	TRBV5-5
CASSPVGRAHEQYF	TRBV18
CASSWGQVANEQFF	TRBV27
CASSVLQGEAFF	TRBV9
CASSWGQGYEQFF	TRBV5-1
CASSGENNANYGYTF	TRBV19
CASSQAGESYNEQFF	TRBV4-2
CASSSEDISTDTQYF	TRBV5-1
CASSPSGDVNEQFF	TRBV25-1
CASRGLETQYF	TRBV5-1
CASSPELGLASEQYF	TRBV9
CASSHLDRGDYEQYF	TRBV4-1
CSVHGVEQFF	TRBV29-1
CASSPYMTSYSEQYF	TRBV28
CASNVRQRNTEAFF	TRBV28
CASSFILANTEAFF	TRBV7-9
CASSQSGRAYTGELFF	TRBV10-1
CASSPRGLTGGANVLTF	TRBV7-9
CATSPGLDTGELFF	TRBV27
CASTTGGEYSNQPQHF	TRBV19
CASRWGGAQETQYF	TRBV5-1
CASSSGANVLTF	TRBV27
CAWSLRWGNTGELFF	TRBV30
CASSSSSSHRVDHGYTF	TRBV5-5
CASSLGGGGKSTDTQYF	TRBV11-2
CASSVEGWGASADTQYF	TRBV9
CASSASSEQFF	TRBV7-2
CASSSSAGSTYEQYF	TRBV5-1
CASSESGLGETQYF	TRBV10-1
CASSILAGGNNEQFF	TRBV6-1
CASSEWEARGGNEQFF	TRBV25-1
CASSKSKLYGYTF	TRBV27
CASSLKRAADTQYF	TRBV7-8
CASSQLDRGETQYF	TRBV23-1
CASSPLAGGGGTQYF	TRBV27
CASSPGQGAGDTQYF	TRBV28
CASSQDLAQSTDTQYF	TRBV4-1
CASSNTGAYEQYF	TRBV6-5
CASRSATETQYF	TRBV2
CASSYRYNEQFF	TRBV11-3
CASSELQGGGYEQYF	TRBV6-1
CASKAGPGVGTQYF	TRBV6-6
CASSLSLMDEQFF	TRBV27
CASSQEILSTDTQYF	TRBV4-3
CASSPKTGKGSTDTQYF	TRBV25-1
CASSALKPGTSVSYNEQFF	TRBV5-1
CASSPAFRRTPTYEQYF	TRBV18
CASSATGIGYQPQHF	TRBV7-8
CASSQDGGLGGDTQYF	TRBV4-1
CATSWGGSQPQHF	TRBV2
CAISEPGVYEQYF	TRBV10-3
CSATGTSDSYEQYF	TRBV29-1